This TCR beta chain comes out of a study of cytomegalovirus exposure and HLA in healthy donors. About the study: Of around 400 genotyped donors, about 81% grouped in the Caucasian-associated ancestry cluster.

V shed 9 bases and J shed 3 bases, with 12 bases lying between them. Germline V gene data show CDR1 as KGHSH and CDR2 as LQKENI. The CDR3 has 13 residues. Primers: 60 Vbeta forward and 13 Jbeta reverse. TCRdb's table, derived via immunoSEQ multiplex PCR, lists solely in-frame clones and lacks some. The sample contains 80,000 to 95,000 clones, roughly 60% of which appear only once. As for the donors, each was a healthy bone marrow donor. Sequencing was carried out using PBMCs. This chain uses TRBV18 with TRBJ1-5; tentatively, D is TRBD1 (5 bases). The sequence derives from a human donor in good health. The CDR3 here is CASSRQSNQPQHF. The CDR3 DNA follows: TGTGCCAGTTCCCGACAGTCCAATCAGCCCCAGCATTTT.